Presented here are 8 T cell receptor beta chains from one specimen sequenced in a study of cytomegalovirus exposure and HLA in healthy donors. Vbeta (60) and Jbeta (13) primers were used in the PCR. Measured with immunoSEQ multiplex PCR; TCRdb has only the in-frame clones, and not every one. Of 140,000 or so clones in the sample, approximately 80% were seen once. The source material was PBMCs. These receptors were collected from a woman in her late teens or twenties in good health and CMV-seropositive.

This clone has only a few counts. This chain's CDR3 is CASSLNNEQFF. The CDR3 DNA follows: TGTGCCAGCAGCCTTAACAATGAGCAGTTCTTC. V is TRBV14 and J is TRBJ2-1; D call uncertain. Germline CDR1 is SGHDN and CDR2 is FVKESK. The CDR3 loop spans 11 amino acids. V lost 4 bases, J lost 5 bases, and 3 bases lay in between.

V gene TRBV7-9 combines with J gene TRBJ1-4; D uncertain. V lost 5 bases to trimming and J lost 4 bases, with 11 bases between them. The CDR3 contains 14 residues. Germline CDR1 is SEHNR and CDR2 is FQNEAQ (reference sequence). The CDR3: CASSQDYFNEKLFF. In DNA, the CDR3 is TGTGCCAGCAGCCAGGACTACTTTAATGAAAAACTGTTTTTT.

This chain links TRBV7-2 with TRBJ1-2; TRBD1 aligns across 11 bases. The germline CDR1 and CDR2 sequences are SGHTA and FQGNSA. V lost 5 bases, J lost 8 bases, and 10 bases stayed unmatched. The CDR3 sequence is 15 residues long. The CDR3 DNA reads as TGTGCCAGCAGCGTCGGACAGGGGGCGCGACGGGGCTACACCTTC. As protein: CASSVGQGARRGYTF.

V and J are TRBV28 and TRBJ1-2; D not resolved. This CDR3 contains 12 residues. Trimming removed 9 bases from V and 7 bases from J, with 15 bases in between. Germline loops: CDR1 MDHEN, CDR2 SYDVKM. The CDR3: CASRPARGGYTF. The CDR3 nucleotides read TGTGCCAGTCGCCCGGCCCGGGGTGGCTACACCTTC.

The chain combines TRBV11-2 with TRBJ1-6, with D unclear. The CDR3 loop spans 13 amino acids. Per germline, CDR1 SGHAT and CDR2 FQNNGV. Trimming removed 11 bases at V and 4 bases at J, with 12 bases between. The CDR3 reads CASSLEYNSPLHF. DNA for the CDR3: TGTGCCTCCTCATTGGAGTATAATTCACCCCTCCACTTT.

The chain has TRBV9 and TRBJ1-1; a weak D match, TRBD1 (5 bases). There are 13 residues in the CDR3. The V gene lost 0 bases and the J gene lost 7 bases, with 10 bases spanning the gap. The germline V gene has CDR1 SGDLS and CDR2 YYNGEE. The CDR3 nucleotides are TGTGCCAGCAGCGTAGGGACACCGAATGAAGCTTTCTTT. Translation gives CASSVGTPNEAFF. Full variable domain (missing parts from reference TRBV9 and TRBJ1-1): DSGVTQTPKHLITATGQRVTLRCSPRSGDLSVYWYQQSLDQGLQFLIQYYNGEERAKGNILERFSAQQFPDLHSELNLSSLELGDSALYFCASSVGTPNEAFFGQGTRLTVV.

CDR3 region: CASSSRDYNSPLHF. The CDR3 coding sequence is TGTGCCAGCAGTTCCCGGGATTATAATTCACCCCTCCACTTT. The chain joins TRBV6-5 to TRBJ1-6; the D is unclear. Per germline, CDR1 MNHEY and CDR2 SVGAGI. The V and J ends lost 4 bases and 4 bases respectively, with 8 bases between them. The CDR3 sequence is 14 residues long.

The V call is TRBV15, the J call TRBJ2-1; 8 positions agree with TRBD1. V lost 3 bases and J lost 5; bases outside the gene matches: 3. The V gene's germline CDR1 is LNHNV and CDR2 YYDKDF (reference sequence). The CDR3 has 14 residues. Here the CDR3 DNA reads TGTGCCACCAGCAGGGACAGGGTTAACAATGAGCAGTTCTTC. This encodes CATSRDRVNNEQFF.